This TCR beta chain was sequenced in a study of early T cells in non-severe SARS-CoV-2 infection. TCRdb analysed the 5' RACE reads with MiXCR anew, one entry per CDR3 protein. The sample includes approximately 97,000 distinct CDR3 sequences, 9.5% to 12% seen only once; the top ten take under 5%. This clonotype was seen many times. V was pared by 7 bases and J by 2 bases, with 11 bases between. The CDR3 has 14 amino acids. CDR1 is LGHDT, CDR2 YNNKEL, per germline (reference sequence). The rearrangement joins TRBV3-1 to TRBJ2-2; D is possibly TRBD2 (5 bases). This sample comprised whole blood, obtained at baseline. The TCR sequence derives from an adult who was a healthcare worker with PCR-confirmed SARS-CoV-2 infection or an uninfected control (not recorded which). CDR3 protein: CASKYGENTGELFF. CDR3 in DNA: TGTGCCAGCAAGTACGGGGAAAACACCGGGGAGCTGTTTTTT.